The 23 T cell receptor beta chains reported below all come from one sample, sequenced in a study of CD8 T cells in Susac syndrome. An amount of RNA that ranged from roughly 0.45 to 1 ug was reverse transcribed with random hexamers. TCRdb recomputed calls from the immunoSEQ multiplex PCR reads with MiXCR, one row per CDR3 protein. The table shows around 62,000 distinct CDR3 sequences, with roughly nine tenths occurring only once. Sequenced material: CD8+ T cells from PBMCs. The origin of the receptors is a human donor in good health.

This clonotype was observed once. The chain is built from TRBV6-2 or TRBV6-3 and TRBJ2-7; D unclear. Germline CDR1 and CDR2: MNHEY and SVGEGT. The CDR3 is 13 residues long. V was trimmed by 8 bases and J by 1 base, leaving 12 bases between them. DNA of the CDR3: TGTGCCAGCGGTGATGCAAGATCCTACGAGCAGTACTTC. Its translation: CASGDARSYEQYF.

The chain joins TRBV19 to TRBJ2-1, with D unresolved. Germline V gene lookup returns CDR1 LNHDA and CDR2 SQIVND (reference sequence). The germline V and J ends were trimmed by 3 bases and 6 bases, with 12 bases remaining between them. The CDR3 loop spans 14 amino acids. CDR3 DNA sequence: TGTGCCAGTAGTATCGGGTGGTCAGGCAATGAGCAGTTCTTC. This gives the protein CASSIGWSGNEQFF.

The chain joins TRBV3-1 to TRBJ2-1, with D tentatively TRBD1 (6 bases). The CDR3 extends over 13 amino acids. Germline CDR1 LGHDT, CDR2 YNNKEL (reference sequence). Trimming left V 2 bases short and J 6 bases short, with 8 bases between. This chain's CDR3 is CASSQPRGNEQFF. Here the CDR3 DNA reads TGTGCCAGCAGCCAACCCAGGGGCAATGAGCAGTTCTTC.

This rearrangement joins TRBV5-1 to TRBJ1-1; D is undetermined. V lost 1 base and J 1 base, leaving 5 bases between the germline ends. Germline CDR1 SGHRS, CDR2 YFSETQ. This CDR3 has 13 amino acids. The CDR3 region is CASSLRQNTEAFF. CDR3 sequence (DNA): TGCGCCAGCAGCTTGCGACAGAACACTGAAGCTTTCTTT.

In its sample, this clonotype was seen once. The gene calls are TRBV19 and TRBJ2-1; D tentatively fits TRBD1 or TRBD2 (6 bases each). V was clipped by 7 bases and J by 0 bases, with 13 bases between them. The CDR3 loop spans 15 amino acids. Per germline, CDR1 LNHDA and CDR2 SQIVND (reference sequence). The CDR3 loop is CASNRGDDSYNEQFF. The CDR3 nucleotides are TGTGCCAGTAATAGGGGGGACGACTCCTACAATGAGCAGTTCTTC. The variable domain in full, with the rest retrieved from reference TRBV19 and TRBJ2-1, is DGGITQSPKYLFRKEGQNVTLSCEQNLNHDAMYWYRQDPGQGLRLIYYSQIVNDFQKGDIAEGYSVSREKKESFPLTVTSAQKNPTAFYLCASNRGDDSYNEQFFGPGTRLTVL.

The V and J genes are TRBV5-1 and TRBJ2-7, with a tentative D call TRBD1 (6 bases). CDR3 size: 15 residues. Germline values: CDR1 SGHRS, CDR2 YFSETQ. V lost 5 bases to trimming and J lost 6 bases, with 21 bases between them. Written as DNA, the CDR3 is TGCGCCAGCAGTCACCGGGACCCAGGGGTTCCCGAGCAGTACTTC. Translated, it gives CASSHRDPGVPEQYF.

This chain joins TRBV7-9 and TRBJ2-5; D not resolved. V lost 8 bases and J lost 5, with 12 bases in between. The CDR3 length is 12 residues. Per germline, CDR1 SEHNR and CDR2 FQNEAQ (reference sequence). CDR3: CASRNIVETQYF. Written as DNA, the CDR3 is TGTGCCAGCCGAAATATCGTGGAGACCCAGTACTTC.

The rearrangement joins TRBV5-5 to TRBJ2-7; possibly TRBD1 for D (6 bases). Trimming took off 0 bases at V and 4 bases at J, with 14 bases between the two ends. CDR3 size: 15 residues. Germline lookup yields CDR1 SGHKS and CDR2 YYEKEE (reference sequence). In DNA form, the CDR3 reads TGTGCCAGCAGCTTGGTTCAGGGGACCAGGTACGAGCAGTACTTC. Translation gives CASSLVQGTRYEQYF. The full variable domain, with the rest looked up from reference TRBV5-5 and TRBJ2-7, is DAGVTQSPTHLIKTRGQQVTLRCSPISGHKSVSWYQQVLGQGPQFIFQYYEKEERGRGNFPDRFSARQFPNYSSELNVNALLLGDSALYLCASSLVQGTRYEQYFGPGTRLTVT.

This chain links TRBV9 with TRBJ2-1, with 7 bases that match TRBD1. The germline gives CDR1 SGDLS, CDR2 YYNGEE. The CDR3 is 15 amino acids. Trimming at V came to 2 bases and at J to 4 bases, leaving 6 bases not matched to a gene. The CDR3: CASSVQGVQYNEQFF. As DNA, the CDR3 is TGTGCCAGCAGCGTGCAGGGGGTTCAATACAATGAGCAGTTCTTC.

The rearrangement joins TRBV4-2 to TRBJ1-1; a weak D match, TRBD1 (5 bases). CDR1 and CDR2 from the germline V gene are LGHNA and YNFKEQ. With 2 bases removed from V and 2 bases from J, the gap between germline ends came to 15 bases. The CDR3 is 16 amino acids. In DNA form, the CDR3 reads TGTGCCAGCAGCCAAACGGGACTCATGATCAACACTGAAGCTTTCTTT. Amino acids: CASSQTGLMINTEAFF.

The chain couples TRBV30 to TRBJ2-7; TRBD1 might be the D (6 bases). Germline assignment: CDR1 GTSNPN and CDR2 SVGIG (reference sequence). CDR3 length equals 12 residues. Trimming left V 8 bases short and J 6 bases short, with 17 bases between. CDR3 amino acids: CAGETLRGEQYF. The CDR3 nucleotides read TGTGCCGGGGAGACACTCAGGGGCGAGCAGTACTTC.

The rearrangement uses TRBV20-1 and TRBJ2-3, with TRBD2 matching over 10 bases. V dropped 6 bases and J dropped 0; count of bases not matched to a gene: 15. Germline loops: CDR1 DFQATT, CDR2 SNEGSKA (reference sequence). This CDR3 has 18 residues. The CDR3, as DNA: TGCAGTGCAATAGCGGGGGGCCCTACCAGATCTAGCACAGATACGCAGTATTTT. It encodes CSAIAGGPTRSSTDTQYF.

The J gene is TRBJ2-1, the V gene TRBV27, with D unclear. The CDR3 runs 15 residues. V was trimmed by 5 bases and J by 0 bases, leaving 11 bases between them. Germline V gene sequence: CDR1 MNHEY, CDR2 SMNVEV (reference sequence). This chain's CDR3 is CASSPLESSYNEQFF. As DNA, the CDR3 is TGTGCCAGCAGTCCCTTGGAGAGCTCCTACAATGAGCAGTTCTTC.

V gene TRBV25-1 combines with J gene TRBJ1-3; no clear D. Looked up from germline, CDR1 is MGHDK and CDR2 is SYGVNS. This CDR3 comprises 15 residues. V gave up 4 bases and J gave up 1 base, with 11 bases separating them. CDR3 DNA: TGTGCCAGCAGTGGCCAGGAAGGGTCTGGAAACACCATATATTTT. It specifies CASSGQEGSGNTIYF.

J is TRBJ2-3 and V is TRBV6-5; weak D call: TRBD1 (5 bases). V lost 7 bases and J 0 bases, leaving 14 bases between the germline ends. In germline, CDR1 is MNHEY, CDR2 SVGAGI. This CDR3 spans 15 amino acids. CDR3 loop: CASTMGLASTDTQYF. CDR3 DNA sequence: TGTGCCAGCACCATGGGGCTCGCTAGCACAGATACGCAGTATTTT.

The V gene is TRBV3-1, the J gene TRBJ2-1; D remains ambiguous. CDR3 size: 15 residues. V shed 0 bases and J shed 0 bases, with 6 bases lying between them. Per the germline V gene, CDR1 is LGHDT and CDR2 is YNNKEL (reference sequence). CDR3 nucleotide sequence: TGTGCCAGCAGCCAAGATTTGGGCTCCTACAATGAGCAGTTCTTC. Its translation is CASSQDLGSYNEQFF.

V and J are TRBV7-9 and TRBJ2-3; D unresolved. The CDR3 is 15 amino acids. Trimming removed 1 base from V and 2 bases from J, with 10 bases in between. The V gene's germline CDR1 is SEHNR and CDR2 FQNEAQ (reference sequence). The CDR3 bases are TGTGCCAGCAGCTTAGGGCTCAGAAACACAGATACGCAGTATTTT. Translated: CASSLGLRNTDTQYF. The full variable domain, in which reference TRBV7-9 and TRBJ2-3 provide the parts outside the CDR3, is DTGVSQNPRHKITKRGQNVTFRCDPISEHNRLYWYRQTLGQGPEFLTYFQNEAQLEKSRLLSDRFSAERPKGSFSTLEIQRTEQGDSAMYLCASSLGLRNTDTQYFGPGTRLTVL.

The chain combines TRBV6-6 with TRBJ1-6; D ambiguous. CDR3 length: 14 residues. Germline values: CDR1 MNHNY, CDR2 SVGAGI (reference sequence). V was pared by 4 bases and J by 7 bases, with 11 bases between. In nucleotides, the CDR3 is TGTGCCAGCAGTTCAGGTCAGGTCAATTCACCCCTCCACTTT. It specifies CASSSGQVNSPLHF.

The chain couples TRBV30 to TRBJ2-1; 10 bases agree with TRBD2. Trimming took 5 bases from V and 2 from J; bases not matched to a gene: 3. The CDR3 loop spans 14 amino acids. CDR1 is GTSNPN and CDR2 is SVGIG in the germline V gene (reference sequence). The CDR3 region is CAWGLAGAYNEQFF. The CDR3 nucleotides are TGTGCCTGGGGGCTAGCGGGGGCCTACAATGAGCAGTTCTTC.

This clonotype showed up just once. The chain recombines TRBV9 with TRBJ2-1; 8 bases map to TRBD2. Germline V gives CDR1 SGDLS, CDR2 YYNGEE. The CDR3 runs 15 residues. J gave up 10 bases and V 3 bases, and 12 bases lay outside the gene matches. The CDR3 DNA is TGTGCCAGCAGCGCCCAAGATGGACTAGCCGAAGAGCAGTTCTTC. Protein product: CASSAQDGLAEEQFF.

This clonotype showed up just a few times. The chain combines TRBV4-3 with TRBJ2-1; TRBD2 agrees at 11 bases. The J segment lost 6 bases and the V segment lost 0 bases, leaving 4 bases of the junction unmatched. Germline CDR1 is LGHNA and CDR2 is YSLEER. This CDR3 has 16 residues. In DNA form, the CDR3 reads TGCGCCAGCAGCCAAGAACTAGCGGGGGCAATCAATGAGCAGTTCTTC. Translating it yields CASSQELAGAINEQFF.

The rearrangement joins TRBV12-3 or TRBV12-4 to TRBJ1-2; D is ambiguous. The CDR3 contains 16 residues. With 2 bases removed from V and 4 bases from J, the gap between germline ends came to 17 bases. The CDR3 nucleotides are TGTGCCAGCAGTTTATTCTGGCGAATGGGCTTCTATGGCTACACCTTC. Its translation: CASSLFWRMGFYGYTF.

V and J are TRBV4-1 and TRBJ1-1, with 9 positions matching TRBD1. The CDR3 runs to 15 residues. Germline CDR1 and CDR2: MGHRA and YSYEKL. The ends lost 3 bases at V and 1 base at J; junction bases unmatched: 3. CDR3 sequence reads: CASSQEQGANTEAFF. CDR3 nucleotides: TGCGCCAGCAGCCAGGAACAGGGGGCGAACACTGAAGCTTTCTTT.